A selection of T cell receptor beta chains follows, all from one sample in a study of T cell repertoires in ileal Crohn's disease. TCRdb's copy holds only in-frame clones and misses some; the assay was immunoSEQ multiplex PCR. Among roughly 15,000 clones listed, roughly three quarters were seen once. The specimen sequenced was ileal tissue. The receptors shown here come from an adult with Crohn's disease. Each CDR3 is given with its conserved first and last residue. Fields, in order: V gene, clone size, CDR3 length, D gene, J gene, CDR3 protein, CDR3 DNA. A D gene is named only where the DNA matches it firmly. Expanded clones are given a class, and other clones once, few, many or no size at all.

v_call: TRBV19
clone_size: .
cdr3_length: 13
d_call: .
j_call: TRBJ1-6
cdr3_aa: CASTTVWGSPLHF
cdr3_nt: TGTGCCAGTACGACAGTATGGGGTTCACCCCTCCACTTT

v_call: TRBV6-6
clone_size: .
cdr3_length: 15
d_call: .
j_call: TRBJ2-7
cdr3_aa: CASSYESTALYEQYF
cdr3_nt: TGTGCCAGCAGTTACGAGAGCACCGCACTCTACGAGCAGTACTTC

v_call: TRBV5-6
clone_size: .
cdr3_length: 13
d_call: .
j_call: TRBJ1-3
cdr3_aa: CASSQGSGNTIYF
cdr3_nt: TGTGCCAGTTCACAGGGATCTGGAAACACCATATATTTT

v_call: TRBV7-9
clone_size: .
cdr3_length: 12
d_call: TRBD2
j_call: TRBJ2-7
cdr3_aa: CASSYTSGEQYF
cdr3_nt: TGTGCCAGCAGTTATACTAGCGGCGAGCAGTACTTC

v_call: TRBV6-1
clone_size: .
cdr3_length: 14
d_call: TRBD2
j_call: TRBJ2-3
cdr3_aa: CASRGEREADTQYF
cdr3_nt: TGTGCCAGCAGAGGGGAGCGGGAGGCAGATACGCAGTATTTT

v_call: TRBV2
clone_size: .
cdr3_length: 16
d_call: .
j_call: TRBJ2-3
cdr3_aa: CASSLLGPRQTDTQYF
cdr3_nt: TGTGCCAGCAGCCTCCTGGGGCCCCGCCAGACAGATACGCAGTATTTT

v_call: TRBV9
clone_size: once
cdr3_length: 14
d_call: .
j_call: TRBJ2-7
cdr3_aa: CASSVGVPPYEQYF
cdr3_nt: TGTGCCAGCAGCGTAGGGGTACCGCCTTACGAGCAGTACTTC

v_call: TRBV27
clone_size: once
cdr3_length: 14
d_call: .
j_call: TRBJ2-3
cdr3_aa: CASSFKGGTDTQYF
cdr3_nt: TGTGCCAGCAGTTTTAAGGGGGGGACAGATACGCAGTATTTT

v_call: TRBV19
clone_size: .
cdr3_length: 13
d_call: .
j_call: TRBJ2-7
cdr3_aa: CASSIGNTYEQYF
cdr3_nt: TGTGCCAGTAGTATTGGGAACACCTACGAGCAGTACTTC

v_call: TRBV6-5
clone_size: once
cdr3_length: 14
d_call: .
j_call: TRBJ2-7
cdr3_aa: CASRKTYSSYEQYF
cdr3_nt: TGTGCCAGCAGAAAGACTTACAGCTCCTACGAGCAGTACTTC

v_call: TRBV7-2
clone_size: .
cdr3_length: 17
d_call: .
j_call: TRBJ2-1
cdr3_aa: CASSLDMATGLRGEQFF
cdr3_nt: TGTGCCAGCAGCTTAGATATGGCTACAGGACTTAGGGGGGAGCAGTTCTTC

v_call: TRBV7-9
clone_size: few
cdr3_length: 18
d_call: TRBD2
j_call: TRBJ2-2
cdr3_aa: CASSLAPGLAANTGELFF
cdr3_nt: TGTGCCAGCAGCTTAGCGCCGGGACTAGCGGCGAACACCGGGGAGCTGTTTTTT

v_call: TRBV5-8
clone_size: once
cdr3_length: 14
d_call: TRBD1
j_call: TRBJ1-4
cdr3_aa: CASSIGQGGEKLFF
cdr3_nt: TGTGCCAGCAGCATTGGACAGGGTGGAGAAAAACTGTTTTTT

v_call: TRBV10-3
clone_size: .
cdr3_length: 13
d_call: .
j_call: TRBJ2-7
cdr3_aa: CAILDKNTYEQYF
cdr3_nt: TGTGCCATCCTGGACAAAAACACCTACGAGCAGTACTTC

v_call: TRBV28
clone_size: .
cdr3_length: 15
d_call: TRBD1
j_call: TRBJ1-2
cdr3_aa: CASSSLGQGNYGYTF
cdr3_nt: TGTGCCAGCAGTTCCCTGGGACAGGGAAACTATGGCTACACCTTC

v_call: TRBV7-2
clone_size: .
cdr3_length: 13
d_call: .
j_call: TRBJ2-7
cdr3_aa: CASSLDRTYEQYF
cdr3_nt: TGTGCCAGCAGCTTAGACAGAACCTACGAGCAGTACTTC

v_call: TRBV19
clone_size: .
cdr3_length: 18
d_call: .
j_call: TRBJ2-1
cdr3_aa: CASSISSGAASSYNEQFF
cdr3_nt: TGTGCCAGTAGTATATCCTCTGGAGCTGCCAGCTCCTACAATGAGCAGTTCTTC

v_call: TRBV6-5
clone_size: .
cdr3_length: 14
d_call: TRBD1
j_call: TRBJ1-4
cdr3_aa: CASSSWDRREKLFF
cdr3_nt: TGTGCCAGCAGTTCCTGGGACAGGCGTGAAAAACTGTTTTTT

v_call: TRBV7-9
clone_size: few
cdr3_length: 16
d_call: .
j_call: TRBJ1-2
cdr3_aa: CASSLGPRGGGYGYTF
cdr3_nt: TGTGCCAGCAGCTTAGGCCCCCGGGGAGGGGGTTATGGCTACACCTTC

v_call: TRBV6-1
clone_size: .
cdr3_length: 14
d_call: .
j_call: TRBJ1-5
cdr3_aa: CASSEPNRNQPQHF
cdr3_nt: TGTGCCAGCAGTGAACCAAACAGGAATCAGCCCCAGCATTTT